The sequence of this T cell receptor beta chain was determined in a study of blood T cell repertoires in COVID-19. Trimming stripped 7 bases from V and 0 bases from J, with 10 bases between. Germline V gene sequence: CDR1 SNHLY, CDR2 FYNNEI. The CDR3 runs 13 residues. Original data processing: Reference gene primer amplification gave estimated nucleated cell counts. Assay used: immunoSEQ multiplex PCR; TCRdb lists only in-frame clones, some missing. Clone size and the V and J calls come from that table; the DNA yielded D and trimming. This sample has approximately 50,000 clones, with roughly 86% found just once. This clone turned up a few times.

The rearrangement joins TRBV2 to TRBJ2-7; tentatively, D is TRBD2 (6 bases). Sequencing was performed on peripheral blood. This receptor was taken from a human donor in a cohort sampled during active COVID-19. In DNA, the CDR3 is TGTGCCAGCATTCAGCGGGCCTCCTACGAGCAGTACTTC. Protein product: CASIQRASYEQYF.